The next 2 T cell receptor beta chains were all read from a single sample in a study of T-cell memory formation after mild COVID-19. MiXCR was run by TCRdb on the 5' RACE reads, yielding one entry per CDR3 protein. In the table there are approximately 60,000 distinct CDR3 sequences, over 8.5% of which are singletons. The sample consisted of PBMCs or a T cell subset sorted from them (not recorded which). These receptors all come from a man aged 18-30 years who had mild COVID-19 (a few samples of this study predate the infection). Cell type and time point are not known.

This clonotype was picked up a small number of times. The rearrangement links TRBV18 to TRBJ2-1; the D gene is possibly TRBD1 (6 bases). This CDR3 is 14 amino acids long. V lost 3 bases and J lost 6, with 12 bases in between. The germline V gene has CDR1 KGHSH and CDR2 LQKENI. CDR3 amino acids: CASSPERQVNEQFF. For the CDR3, the DNA is TGTGCCAGCTCACCTGAGAGACAGGTCAATGAGCAGTTCTTC.

This clonotype came up a few times. The chain links TRBV29-1 to TRBJ1-2; the match to TRBD1 covers 7 bases. Germline V gene sequence: CDR1 SQVTM, CDR2 ANQGSEA. The ends lost 7 bases at V and 6 bases at J; junction bases unmatched: 2. The CDR3 runs 10 residues. The CDR3 is CSAGQDGYTF. CDR3 nucleotide sequence: TGCAGCGCTGGACAGGATGGCTACACCTTC.